This TCR beta chain was captured in a study of CD8 T cells in Susac syndrome. Looked up from germline, CDR1 is SGHDN and CDR2 is FVKESK. V lost 0 bases, J lost 8 bases, and 11 bases lay in between. The CDR3 has 15 amino acids. Random hexamers were used to reverse transcribe the RNA input (about 0.5 to 1 ug). MiXCR, applied by TCRdb to the immunoSEQ multiplex PCR reads, yields one record per CDR3 protein. Altogether under 110,000 distinct CDR3 sequences are present, roughly 94% being singletons, with the ten largest covering over 0.35%. The rearrangement uses TRBV14 and TRBJ1-6; weak D call: TRBD1 (5 bases). This receptor was taken from a human donor with Susac syndrome. The sequencing sample was made of CD8+ T cells from PBMCs. CDR3 nucleotide sequence: TGTGCCAGCAGCCAAGAATCAGGGTGGCATTCACCCCTCCACTTT. The encoded protein is CASSQESGWHSPLHF.